This T cell receptor (beta chain) was sequenced during a study of T cells in Graves' hyperthyroidism and ophthalmopathy. Ophthalmopathy cases met thresholds of Clinical Activity Score at least 3, NOSPECS grade at least 4 and duration under 3 months. Amplification of TCR beta CDR3 regions used RNA as the template. A set of HTBI primers served as the primers for a first-round RT-PCR of the TCR CDR3. TCRdb analysed the multiplex PCR reads with MiXCR anew, one entry per CDR3 protein. This sample has about 480,000 distinct CDR3 sequences, with 22% found just once. Germline V lookup: CDR1 SGHRS, CDR2 YFSETQ. The CDR3 covers 14 residues. V shed 3 bases and J shed 8 bases, with 17 bases lying between them.

This TCR came from a woman in her 70s with Graves' ophthalmopathy. The sequenced sample was blood. V usage is TRBV5-1 and J usage is TRBJ1-1; no reliable D call. The CDR3 coding sequence is TGCGCCAGCAGCTCCGGAGGGTTTGGAGAGGAAGCTTTCTTT. This gives the protein CASSSGGFGEEAFF.